This note documents a single TCR beta chain sequence. The record originates from a study of blood T cells in healthy people across ages. The use of a sample-barcoded 5' primer and a J-beta primer mix characterized a second PCR of about 7 to 12 cycles. TCRdb processed the 5' RACE reads anew with MiXCR; each CDR3 protein has one entry. The table records approximately 850,000 distinct CDR3 sequences, more than 40% of them present only once. The germline V gene encodes CDR1 SGDLS and CDR2 YYNGEE. V was trimmed by 0 bases and J by 0 bases, leaving 4 bases between them. This CDR3 contains 14 residues. Sample: blood. This clonotype originated in a man aged 55 to 70 in good health. The chain is built from TRBV9 and TRBJ2-4, with no clear D. The CDR3 coding sequence is TGTGCCAGCAGCGTAGGGACAGCCAAAAACATTCAGTACTTC. It codes for CASSVGTAKNIQYF.